Shown below are 25 T cell receptor beta chains from a single sample sequenced in a study of blood T cell repertoires in COVID-19. Clones were sequenced by immunoSEQ multiplex PCR, and TCRdb holds only the in-frame ones, with some missing. The table includes about 480,000 clones, roughly nine tenths detected once. The specimen was peripheral blood. These receptors all come from a man between 18 and 29 years old with COVID-19, enrolled during active disease.

The chain combines TRBV29-1 with TRBJ2-7; 8 bases match TRBD1. CDR1 is SQVTM, CDR2 ANQGSEA, per germline. V shed 6 bases, J shed 6 bases, and the junction held 10 bases outside the gene matches. The CDR3 sequence is 13 residues long. CDR3 region: CSVADRASTEQYF. The CDR3 nucleotides are TGCAGCGTGGCGGACAGGGCCTCCACCGAGCAGTACTTC.

This chain links TRBV6-5 with TRBJ2-5; D may be TRBD1 (5 bases). This CDR3 has 14 amino acids. CDR1 is MNHEY and CDR2 is SVGAGI in the germline V gene. V was pared by 5 bases and J by 1 base, with 11 bases between. CDR3 nucleotides: TGTGCCAGCAGTCGGTCAGGGCCCCAAGAGACCCAGTACTTC. This sequence encodes CASSRSGPQETQYF.

CDR3 sequence reads: CASSSYGNTIYF. Written as DNA, the CDR3 is TGTGCCAGCAGTTCGTATGGAAACACCATATATTTT. V usage is TRBV7-8 and J usage is TRBJ1-3; D remains ambiguous. The CDR3 is made up of 12 amino acids. Germline V lookup: CDR1 SGHVS, CDR2 FQNEAQ. Trimming stripped 6 bases from V and 3 bases from J, with 6 bases between. Filled out from reference TRBV7-8 and TRBJ1-3, the complete variable domain reads GAGVSQSPRYKVAKRGQDVALRCDPISGHVSLFWYQQALGQGPEFLTYFQNEAQLDKSGLPSDRFFAERPEGSVSTLKIQRTQQEDSAVYLCASSSYGNTIYFGEGSWLTVV.

The chain carries TRBV2 and TRBJ1-1; no reliable D call. Germline CDR1 is SNHLY and CDR2 is FYNNEI. This CDR3 has 13 amino acids. Trimming shortened V by 7 bases and J by 5 bases, and 14 bases separated the two germline ends. The CDR3 region is CASKVGRETEAFF. CDR3 DNA: TGTGCCAGCAAGGTAGGGAGGGAAACTGAAGCTTTCTTT.

This clone showed up just once. J is TRBJ1-2 and V is TRBV5-4; no reliable D call. The V end lost 4 bases, the J end lost 5 bases, and 24 bases lay between the germline ends. Germline CDR1 SGHNT, CDR2 YYREEE (reference sequence). This CDR3 has 17 amino acids. The DNA for the CDR3 is TGTGCCAGCAGCCCTGGCGGGTCTCGGCACCGAGAGTATGGCTACACCTTC. Its protein is CASSPGGSRHREYGYTF.

This clone was seen only a few times. Distinct nucleotide sequences in the sample also encode this CDR3. The V and J genes are TRBV19 and TRBJ1-5; 11 bases are shared with TRBD1. Germline CDR1 reads LNHDA; CDR2 reads SQIVND (reference sequence). The CDR3 covers 13 residues. The V gene end was trimmed by 8 bases and the J gene end by 6 bases; junction bases not matched to a gene: 3. The CDR3 bases are TGTGCCAGTCGGGACAGGGGGAGTCAGCCCCAGCATTTT. This codes for CASRDRGSQPQHF.

The chain is built from TRBV9 and TRBJ1-2; D remains unclear. The CDR3 runs to 13 residues. From germline, CDR1 is SGDLS and CDR2 YYNGEE. V was cut by 2 bases and J by 6 bases, with 11 bases left in between. CDR3 in DNA: TGTGCCAGCAGCGTCTGTACTAGGAATGGCTACACCTTC. As protein: CASSVCTRNGYTF.

The rearrangement uses TRBV11-1 and TRBJ2-7; a weak D match, TRBD1 (7 bases). V lost 5 bases and J lost 2, with 19 bases in between. In germline, CDR1 is SGHAT, CDR2 FQDESV (reference sequence). The CDR3 is 16 residues long. Here the CDR3 reads CASSPRLGQAAYEQYF. DNA of the CDR3: TGTGCCAGCAGCCCTAGACTAGGACAGGCCGCCTACGAGCAGTACTTC. The entire variable domain, with the rest obtained from reference TRBV11-1 and TRBJ2-7, is as follows: EAEVAQSPRYKITEKSQAVAFWCDPISGHATLYWYRQILGQGPELLVQFQDESVVDDSQLPKDRFSAERLKGVDSTLKIQPAELGDSAMYLCASSPRLGQAAYEQYFGPGTRLTVT.

This clone was detected only a few times. This rearrangement joins TRBV10-1 to TRBJ2-1; 7 positions agree with TRBD1. V was pared by 0 bases and J by 3 bases, with 2 bases of the junction left unmatched. Germline assignment: CDR1 WNHNN and CDR2 SYGVQD (reference sequence). The CDR3 extends over 15 amino acids. The CDR3 bases are TGCGCCAGCAGTGAGTCTCGGGACAGCTACAATGAGCAGTTCTTC. Protein: CASSESRDSYNEQFF.

The genes are TRBV29-1 and TRBJ2-2, with 7 positions matching TRBD1. V gave up 4 bases and J gave up 2 bases; unmatched junction bases: 4. The CDR3 is made up of 14 amino acids. Germline CDR1 is SQVTM and CDR2 is ANQGSEA. CDR3 sequence reads: CSVGTGLNTGELFF. CDR3 sequence (DNA): TGCAGCGTTGGGACAGGCCTTAACACCGGGGAGCTGTTTTTT.

The chain links TRBV10-2 to TRBJ1-1; TRBD1 aligns across 8 bases. Per germline, CDR1 WSHSY and CDR2 SAAADI. The CDR3 length is 14 residues. After removal of 4 bases from V and 4 bases from J, the junction contained 5 bases not matched to a gene. CDR3 bases: TGCGCCAGCAGTGTGCAGGGGGCGCCCACTGAAGCTTTCTTT. This sequence encodes CASSVQGAPTEAFF.

Details on this clone: A read error may produce the germline difference seen at one junction end. The chain carries TRBV7-9 and TRBJ2-3, with a possible D match to TRBD1 (6 bases). This CDR3 region has 14 residues. Per germline, CDR1 SEHNR and CDR2 FQNEAQ (reference sequence). CDR3 amino acids: CASTLEGDPDTQYF. Written as DNA, the CDR3 is TGTGCCAGCACCTTAGAGGGGGATCCAGATACGCAGTATTTT.

The chain links TRBV7-2 to TRBJ1-3; possible D gene TRBD1, 6 bases. V lost 7 bases and J lost 5, with 15 bases in between. The CDR3 has 14 amino acids. CDR1 is SGHTA and CDR2 is FQGNSA in the germline V gene. The CDR3 region has the DNA TGTGCCAGCACAAGGGGGGGCGTAAGAAACACCATATATTTT. Amino acid sequence: CASTRGGVRNTIYF.

The rearrangement uses TRBV20-1 and TRBJ1-5, with D unclear. This CDR3 contains 14 residues. V dropped 3 bases and J dropped 5 bases, with 14 bases sitting between them. From germline, CDR1 is DFQATT and CDR2 SNEGSKA (reference sequence). The CDR3 bases are TGCAGTGCTAGTCCGGCGGGCGGCGATCAGCCCCAGCATTTT. It encodes CSASPAGGDQPQHF.

V and J are TRBV5-6 and TRBJ2-7; D possibly corresponds to TRBD1 (6 bases). This CDR3 comprises 14 residues. The germline gives CDR1 SGHDT, CDR2 YYEEEE. Trimming shortened V by 0 bases and J by 1 base, and 8 bases separated the two germline ends. In DNA, the CDR3 is TGTGCCAGCAGCTTGGGGACAGCTTCCTACGAGCAGTACTTC. Its protein is CASSLGTASYEQYF.

The CDR3 DNA reads TGCGCCAGCAGCCACCGGACTAGCGGGAACTCAGATACGCAGTATTTT. Its protein is CASSHRTSGNSDTQYF. The chain is built from TRBV5-1 and TRBJ2-3; 12 bases are a match to TRBD2. Germline values: CDR1 SGHRS, CDR2 YFSETQ. This CDR3 is 16 amino acids long. With 4 bases clipped from V and 4 bases from J, the junction kept 7 bases outside the gene matches.

This chain connects TRBV5-5 to TRBJ1-2; maybe TRBD1 (5 bases). The CDR3 totals 14 residues. V was cut by 0 bases and J by 0 bases, with 6 bases left in between. CDR1 and CDR2 from the germline V gene are SGHKS and YYEKEE (reference sequence). CDR3 in DNA: TGTGCCAGCAGCTTGGCAGGGCCTAACTATGGCTACACCTTC. Protein product: CASSLAGPNYGYTF. The full variable domain, with the rest looked up from reference TRBV5-5 and TRBJ1-2, is DAGVTQSPTHLIKTRGQQVTLRCSPISGHKSVSWYQQVLGQGPQFIFQYYEKEERGRGNFPDRFSARQFPNYSSELNVNALLLGDSALYLCASSLAGPNYGYTFGSGTRLTVV.

The chain couples TRBV2 to TRBJ1-1; D uncertain. V was clipped by 4 bases and J by 7 bases, with 13 bases between them. The CDR3 covers 13 residues. In germline, CDR1 is SNHLY, CDR2 FYNNEI. This CDR3 is CASSVRRVREAFF. The CDR3 nucleotides are TGTGCCAGCAGTGTGAGGAGGGTCCGTGAAGCTTTCTTT.

The chain carries TRBV2 and TRBJ2-7, with a weak D call TRBD2 (6 bases). Germline V gene lookup returns CDR1 SNHLY and CDR2 FYNNEI. Trimming took off 2 bases at V and 2 bases at J, with 13 bases between the two ends. The CDR3 spans 15 residues. Here the CDR3 DNA reads TGTGCCAGCAGTGAATGGTCTAGCGTCGCCTACGAGCAGTACTTC. This sequence encodes CASSEWSSVAYEQYF.

This chain links TRBV18 with TRBJ2-5; 8 nucleotides align to TRBD2. The CDR3 has 15 residues. Trimming removed 4 bases from V and 5 bases from J; junction bases left unmatched: 9. The germline gives CDR1 KGHSH, CDR2 LQKENI. CDR3 DNA sequence: TGTGCCAGCTCACTTCAAACGGGGGGGAGTGAGACCCAGTACTTC. This translates into CASSLQTGGSETQYF.

The chain links TRBV5-1 to TRBJ2-1, with TRBD1 as a possible D gene (5 bases). The CDR3 length is 14 residues. The germline V gene has CDR1 SGHRS and CDR2 YFSETQ. The V gene lost 0 bases and the J gene lost 3 bases, with 7 bases spanning the gap. The CDR3 DNA reads as TGCGCCAGCAGCTTGGGACAGAACTACAATGAGCAGTTCTTC. It encodes CASSLGQNYNEQFF.

The rearrangement uses TRBV9 and TRBJ1-3; D gene uncertain. The CDR3 runs 16 residues. Germline V CDR1 and CDR2: SGDLS, YYNGEE. Between the trimmed V and J ends, which lost 0 bases and 0 bases, there was a span of 10 bases. The CDR3 protein is CASSVEPRSSGNTIYF. Written as DNA, the CDR3 is TGTGCCAGCAGCGTAGAACCCCGGAGCTCTGGAAACACCATATATTTT.

The V gene is TRBV27, the J gene TRBJ2-6; TRBD2 aligns across 7 bases. The V and J ends lost 4 bases and 0 bases, in that order; junction bases with no gene match: 6. CDR3 length: 17 amino acids. Per the germline V gene, CDR1 is MNHEY and CDR2 is SMNVEV (reference sequence). The CDR3 loop reads CASSSPASGSGANVLTF. CDR3 DNA: TGTGCCAGCAGTTCCCCGGCTAGCGGCTCTGGGGCCAACGTCCTGACTTTC.

The gene calls are TRBV6-5 and TRBJ1-5; no reliable D call. Germline lookup yields CDR1 MNHEY and CDR2 SVGAGI. CDR3 length equals 14 residues. Trimming left V 6 bases short and J 1 base short, with 10 bases between. The CDR3 region has the DNA TGTGCCAGCAGCGCTCGACTGAGCAATCAGCCCCAGCATTTT. Translated: CASSARLSNQPQHF.

This CDR3 reads CASSDQGQSYEQYF. Here the CDR3 DNA reads TGTGCCAGCAGTGACCAGGGGCAATCCTACGAGCAGTACTTC. This chain joins TRBV2 and TRBJ2-7, with a weak D call TRBD1 (6 bases). The germline CDR1 and CDR2 sequences are SNHLY and FYNNEI. V was clipped by 3 bases and J by 1 base, with 10 bases between them. This CDR3 region has 14 residues.